A single TCR beta chain is shown here with its context. Clones were sequenced by immunoSEQ multiplex PCR, and TCRdb holds only the in-frame ones, with some missing. The sample consists of some 110,000 clones, over 65% of them appearing once. This entry comes from a study of blood T cell repertoires in COVID-19. For the study at large: Sites in the United States, Italy and Spain provided acute and convalescent COVID-19 samples. In each case, the material was cDNA or gDNA derived from T cells, B-cell-depleted T cells, or PBMCs.

The CDR3 is made up of 14 amino acids. V lost 7 bases to trimming and J lost 5 bases; unmatched junction nucleotides: 10. The germline V gene has CDR1 MNHEY and CDR2 SVGAGI. The rearrangement joins TRBV6-5 to TRBJ1-1, with 7 bases matching TRBD1. The TCR was taken from a woman aged 65 to 85 with acute or convalescent COVID-19. Source material: peripheral blood. CDR3 amino acids: CASTRQGEGTEAFF. CDR3 bases: TGTGCCAGCACTAGACAGGGAGAGGGTACTGAAGCTTTCTTT.